The 24 T cell receptor beta chains below were found in one sample sequenced in a study of control samples from healthy donors and cancer patients. TCRdb's table, derived via immunoSEQ multiplex PCR, lists solely in-frame clones and lacks some. The sample consists of roughly 120,000 clones, about 95% of them appearing once. Sequencing was done on a sample of blood. The receptors were sampled from a young man in good health.

The CDR3 here is CASSIPPGSEAFF. The CDR3 DNA sequence: TGTGCCAGTAGTATTCCTCCCGGGTCTGAAGCTTTCTTT. The rearrangement links TRBV19 to TRBJ1-1, with unresolved D. From germline, CDR1 is LNHDA and CDR2 SQIVND (reference sequence). V gave up 3 bases and J gave up 6 bases, with 11 bases separating them. The CDR3 length is 13 residues.

This sequence joins TRBV19 and TRBJ2-2; no firm D call. The CDR3 runs 12 residues. Trimming stripped 1 base from V and 7 bases from J, with 4 bases between. In germline, CDR1 is LNHDA, CDR2 SQIVND (reference sequence). CDR3 in amino acids: CASSIGVGELFF. In DNA form, the CDR3 reads TGTGCCAGTAGTATAGGAGTCGGGGAGCTGTTTTTT. Filled out from reference TRBV19 and TRBJ2-2, the complete variable domain reads DGGITQSPKYLFRKEGQNVTLSCEQNLNHDAMYWYRQDPGQGLRLIYYSQIVNDFQKGDIAEGYSVSREKKESFPLTVTSAQKNPTAFYLCASSIGVGELFFGEGSRLTVL.

The chain recombines TRBV19 with TRBJ1-1; TRBD1 aligns across 8 bases. The CDR3 is 15 residues long. J lost 2 bases, V lost 6 bases, and 8 bases had no gene match. Germline CDR1 is LNHDA and CDR2 is SQIVND (reference sequence). CDR3 nucleotide sequence: TGTGCCAGTAGGCGAGGAGACAGGGGCAACACTGAAGCTTTCTTT. Translating it yields CASRRGDRGNTEAFF. The complete variable domain, with remaining parts taken from reference TRBV19 and TRBJ1-1, reads DGGITQSPKYLFRKEGQNVTLSCEQNLNHDAMYWYRQDPGQGLRLIYYSQIVNDFQKGDIAEGYSVSREKKESFPLTVTSAQKNPTAFYLCASRRGDRGNTEAFFGQGTRLTVV.

The genes are TRBV12-3 or TRBV12-4 and TRBJ2-5; no clear D. Trimming took off 1 base at V and 5 bases at J, with 2 bases between the two ends. The CDR3 has 11 amino acids. CDR3 loop: CASSLVETQYF. The CDR3 nucleotides are TGTGCCAGCAGTTTAGTCGAGACCCAGTACTTC.

The V call is TRBV11-2, the J call TRBJ1-6; D not certain. This CDR3 spans 13 amino acids. CDR1 SGHAT and CDR2 FQNNGV come from the germline V gene. V shed 6 bases and J shed 6 bases, with 9 bases lying between them. In nucleotides, the CDR3 is TGTGCCAGCAGAAGGGTCCCTAATTCACCCCTCCACTTT. This translates into CASRRVPNSPLHF.

The chain joins TRBV7-9 to TRBJ1-2, with a weak D call TRBD1 (5 bases). The germline gives CDR1 SEHNR, CDR2 FQNEAQ (reference sequence). The CDR3 contains 18 residues. V dropped 1 base and J dropped 4 bases, with 22 bases sitting between them. The CDR3 reads CASSLGATGPPKGYGYTF. CDR3 coding DNA: TGTGCCAGCAGCTTAGGAGCAACAGGTCCTCCTAAAGGCTATGGCTACACCTTC. The full variable domain, rest sourced from reference TRBV7-9 and TRBJ1-2, is DTGVSQNPRHKITKRGQNVTFRCDPISEHNRLYWYRQTLGQGPEFLTYFQNEAQLEKSRLLSDRFSAERPKGSFSTLEIQRTEQGDSAMYLCASSLGATGPPKGYGYTFGSGTRLTVV.

The chain combines TRBV11-1 with TRBJ2-1, with 9 bases lining up with TRBD2. The CDR3 totals 16 residues. The J segment lost 9 bases and the V segment lost 0 bases, leaving 9 bases of the junction unmatched. Germline CDR1 and CDR2: SGHAT and FQDESV (reference sequence). The CDR3 region has the DNA TGTGCCAGCAGCTTAGCGCGGGCTAGCGGGGAGGGTGAGCAGTTCTTC. Amino acid sequence: CASSLARASGEGEQFF.

The V gene is TRBV12-3 or TRBV12-4, the J gene TRBJ2-1; no definite D call. This CDR3 is built from 11 residues. Deletions cut 3 bases from V and 9 bases from J, with 6 bases between. The CDR3 spells CASSFRVEQFF. The CDR3 nucleotides are TGTGCCAGCAGTTTTCGGGTTGAGCAGTTCTTC.

The chain joins TRBV5-1 to TRBJ1-6; no firm D call. Trimming stripped 2 bases from V and 8 bases from J, with 14 bases between. Germline V gene lookup returns CDR1 SGHRS and CDR2 YFSETQ. This CDR3 spans 15 amino acids. CDR3 protein: CASSLGTVIDSPLHF. The DNA for the CDR3 is TGCGCCAGCAGCTTAGGAACGGTTATTGATTCACCCCTCCACTTT.

This clone was detected only once. This chain connects TRBV2 to TRBJ2-1, with 7 bases identical to TRBD2. The ends lost 1 base at V and 4 bases at J; junction bases unmatched: 4. The CDR3 is 15 residues long. Looked up from germline, CDR1 is SNHLY and CDR2 is FYNNEI. Here the CDR3 DNA reads TGTGCCAGCAGTGAAGGGACTAGTTTGTACAATGAGCAGTTCTTC. It specifies CASSEGTSLYNEQFF.

The chain carries TRBV10-2 and TRBJ2-5; D possibly corresponds to TRBD2 (5 bases). The CDR3 has 13 residues. Between the trimmed V and J ends, which lost 8 bases and 4 bases, there was a span of 14 bases. From germline, CDR1 is WSHSY and CDR2 SAAADI. CDR3 bases: TGCGCCAGCTCTGAGGACTGGAGAGAGACCCAGTACTTC. Its translation is CASSEDWRETQYF.

V and J are TRBV6-2 or TRBV6-3 and TRBJ2-5; D assignment may be TRBD1 or TRBD2 (5 bases each). Trimming removed 2 bases at V and 2 bases at J, with 12 bases between. The germline gives CDR1 MNHEY, CDR2 SVGEGT. CDR3 size: 15 residues. The CDR3 DNA reads TGTGCCAGCAGTTACCAGGGACGGCTACAAGAGACCCAGTACTTC. It is translated as CASSYQGRLQETQYF.

CDR3: CASSQKHDSGFYGYTF. The CDR3 DNA is TGTGCCAGCAGCCAGAAACACGACAGTGGATTCTATGGCTACACCTTC. This chain links TRBV3-1 (or the pseudogene TRBV3-2) with TRBJ1-2, with a weak D call TRBD1 (5 bases). This CDR3 contains 16 residues. Germline V CDR1 and CDR2: LGHDT, YNNKEL (reference sequence). V gave up 3 bases and J gave up 4 bases, with 18 bases separating them.

V gene TRBV6-5 combines with J gene TRBJ1-1; TRBD1 aligns across 8 bases. Germline assignment: CDR1 MNHEY and CDR2 SVGAGI. The CDR3 sequence is 15 residues long. With 2 bases clipped from V and 0 bases from J, the junction kept 2 bases outside the gene matches. The CDR3 loop is CASSYRTGMNTEAFF. DNA of the CDR3: TGTGCCAGCAGTTACCGGACAGGGATGAACACTGAAGCTTTCTTT.

The chain is built from TRBV6-5 and TRBJ1-1, with TRBD1 as a possible D gene (6 bases). Trimming pared 10 bases from V and 0 bases from J, leaving 12 bases between. Germline V lookup: CDR1 MNHEY, CDR2 SVGAGI. The CDR3 is 13 amino acids. CDR3 nucleotide sequence: TGTGCCATAGAACAGGGAATGAACACTGAAGCTTTCTTT. It codes for CAIEQGMNTEAFF.

The chain is built from TRBV27 and TRBJ2-1; D unclear. This CDR3 is built from 11 residues. Trimming took off 4 bases at V and 7 bases at J, with 5 bases between the two ends. Germline-derived CDR1 and CDR2 are MNHEY and SMNVEV (reference sequence). CDR3: CASSSRNEQFF. For the CDR3, the DNA is TGTGCCAGCAGTTCGAGAAATGAGCAGTTCTTC.

With regard to this clone: The same CDR3 is also encoded by other DNA sequences in this sample. V and J are TRBV5-1 and TRBJ2-5; either TRBD1 or TRBD2 may fit D (5 bases each). This CDR3 spans 13 amino acids. The germline V gene has CDR1 SGHRS and CDR2 YFSETQ. The V and J ends lost 2 bases and 5 bases respectively, with 10 bases between them. CDR3 in amino acids: CASSFGGPETQYF. The CDR3 nucleotides read TGCGCCAGCAGCTTTGGGGGACCGGAGACCCAGTACTTC.

The chain carries TRBV7-2 and TRBJ1-5; possible D gene TRBD1, 6 bases. The CDR3 loop spans 15 amino acids. Germline assignment: CDR1 SGHTA and CDR2 FQGNSA. Trimming stripped 3 bases from V and 5 bases from J, with 14 bases between. CDR3 coding DNA: TGTGCCAGCAGCTTTCAACAGGGAGACTATCAGCCCCAGCATTTT. The encoded protein is CASSFQQGDYQPQHF.

V is TRBV18 and J is TRBJ1-5; a weak D match, TRBD1 (5 bases). The CDR3 covers 12 residues. V dropped 4 bases and J dropped 5 bases, with 6 bases sitting between them. From germline, CDR1 is KGHSH and CDR2 LQKENI. CDR3 in DNA: TGTGCCAGCTCACGGGGGGATCAGCCCCAGCATTTT. Its translation is CASSRGDQPQHF.

The rearrangement joins TRBV7-2 to TRBJ2-1; no firm D call. Germline V CDR1 and CDR2: SGHTA, FQGNSA. V was pared by 3 bases and J by 4 bases, with 7 bases between. CDR3 length: 13 amino acids. The CDR3 DNA is TGTGCCAGCAGCTTTACCCTATACAATGAGCAGTTCTTC. Protein: CASSFTLYNEQFF.

The chain uses TRBV25-1 and TRBJ2-3, with a weak D call TRBD1 (7 bases). The CDR3 length is 15 residues. Germline V CDR1 and CDR2: MGHDK, SYGVNS. V was pared by 7 bases and J by 2 bases, with 16 bases between. CDR3 DNA sequence: TGTGCCAGCACCCGAGGAGGGGGCGTCACAGATACGCAGTATTTT. Translating it yields CASTRGGGVTDTQYF. Variable domain in full (rest from reference TRBV25-1 and TRBJ2-3): EADIYQTPRYLVIGTGKKITLECSQTMGHDKMYWYQQDPGMELHLIHYSYGVNSTEKGDLSSESTVSRIRTEHFPLTLESARPSHTSQYLCASTRGGGVTDTQYFGPGTRLTVL.

This sequence joins TRBV10-3 and TRBJ2-3; D is unclear. V lost 5 bases and J lost 0, with 12 bases in between. This CDR3 is built from 15 residues. Germline CDR1 ENHRY, CDR2 SYGVKD. The CDR3: CAISNRASSTDTQYF. The CDR3 DNA reads TGTGCCATCAGTAACCGGGCCTCTAGCACAGATACGCAGTATTTT.

The chain joins TRBV5-1 to TRBJ2-1, with D possibly TRBD1 on 5 matching bases. CDR1 and CDR2 (germline): SGHRS, YFSETQ. Trimming removed 2 bases from V and 9 bases from J, with 12 bases in between. The CDR3 length is 13 residues. The CDR3 spells CASSLTVQGEQFF. The CDR3 coding sequence is TGCGCCAGCAGCTTAACGGTCCAGGGTGAGCAGTTCTTC. The entire variable domain, with the rest obtained from reference TRBV5-1 and TRBJ2-1, is as follows: KAGVTQTPRYLIKTRGQQVTLSCSPISGHRSVSWYQQTPGQGLQFLFEYFSETQRNKGNFPGRFSGRQFSNSRSEMNVSTLELGDSALYLCASSLTVQGEQFFGPGTRLTVL.

The V call is TRBV5-6, the J call TRBJ2-1; the D gene is possibly TRBD2 (6 bases). Germline CDR1 reads SGHDT; CDR2 reads YYEEEE. V was shortened by 4 bases and J by 4 bases, with 12 bases between the two germline ends. The CDR3 length is 14 residues. The CDR3 nucleotides are TGTGCCAGCAGCACGCCCGGGACTTACAATGAGCAGTTCTTC. Translating it yields CASSTPGTYNEQFF. Based on the CDR3 plus reference TRBV5-6 and TRBJ2-1, the full variable domain is DAGVTQSPTHLIKTRGQQVTLRCSPKSGHDTVSWYQQALGQGPQFIFQYYEEEERQRGNFPDRFSGHQFPNYSSELNVNALLLGDSALYLCASSTPGTYNEQFFGPGTRLTVL.